The present entry profiles one T cell receptor (beta chain) with its context. This CDR3 region has 14 residues. V lost 8 bases and J lost 4; bases outside the gene matches: 9. CDR1 and CDR2 from the germline V gene are LNHDA and SQIVND (reference sequence). This sample is drawn from a study of radiation and T cells in renal cell carcinoma. The overall study: Nephrectomy followed 15 Gy stereotactic body radiation by 4 weeks.

The method was immunoSEQ multiplex PCR; TCRdb's version includes in-frame clones alone and lacks a portion of them. The sample has 100,000 to 150,000 clones, roughly 91% seen once. Time point specified: blood 2 weeks post-SBRT. Described treatment: 15 Gy SBRT to primary tumor, nephrectomy 4 weeks later. Radiation-treated patients gave blood at baseline, week 2 and week 4. Clear cell pathology was present in this patient's renal cell carcinoma. The genes are TRBV19 and TRBJ1-2; 8 nucleotides match TRBD1. The sample consisted of blood, taken from a patient whose treatment included radiotherapy and nephrectomy. This receptor was obtained from a woman in her seventies with renal cell carcinoma. In DNA form, the CDR3 reads TGTGCCAGTGGACAGGGCCCCCTCGGCTATGGCTACACCTTC. It yields the protein CASGQGPLGYGYTF. Looking up the rest from reference TRBV19 and TRBJ1-2 gives the full variable domain: DGGITQSPKYLFRKEGQNVTLSCEQNLNHDAMYWYRQDPGQGLRLIYYSQIVNDFQKGDIAEGYSVSREKKESFPLTVTSAQKNPTAFYLCASGQGPLGYGYTFGSGTRLTVV.